The source of this T cell receptor beta chain is a study of molecular identifiers for immune sequencing clone quantification. CDR1 is LGHDT and CDR2 is YNNKEL in the germline V gene (reference sequence). The CDR3 is 12 residues long. MiXCR, applied by TCRdb to the PCR reads, yields one record per CDR3 protein. The table has over 300,000 distinct CDR3 sequences, under 25% seen once. Note on this clonotype: At one end the junction does not follow the germline gene, possibly because of a read error.

The source of this sequence is a human donor in good health. Some libraries in this study had Jurkat cell RNA spiked in. The specimen sequenced was naive CD8+ T cells from blood, with Jurkat cell RNA spiked in. The subset is: FACS-sorted CD8+CD4-CCR7+CD45RA+ naive T cells. The chain is built from TRBV3-1 and TRBJ2-7, with D hard to call. The CDR3 nucleotides are TGTGTCAGCAGCCACGAGTTGGAGGAGCAGTACTTC. The encoded protein is CVSSHELEEQYF.